This TCR beta chain was captured by sequencing in a study of blood T cell repertoires in COVID-19. Study information: Researchers got acute and convalescent COVID-19 samples from the United States, Italy and Spain. Sample material is recorded as cDNA or gDNA derived from T cells, B-cell-depleted T cells, or PBMCs.

In the authors' methods: Amplifying reference gene primers gave estimates of nucleated cell counts. Profiling relied on immunoSEQ multiplex PCR, and the TCRdb table lists in-frame clones only, not all of them. V and J calls and clone size are as listed in that table; D and trimming were resolved from the DNA. The sample consists of 90,000 or so clones, about 82% of them appearing once. Germline loops: CDR1 SGHTA, CDR2 FQGNSA. The CDR3 loop spans 14 amino acids. Trimming stripped 2 bases from V and 8 bases from J, with 10 bases between. This chain joins TRBV7-2 and TRBJ2-6; tentative D call: TRBD2 (7 bases). The clonotype originates from a human donor in a cohort sampled during active COVID-19. Sequences were obtained from peripheral blood. CDR3 protein: CASSLRGAPNVLTF. The CDR3 nucleotides are TGTGCCAGCAGCTTACGGGGGGCACCCAACGTCCTGACTTTC.